The 30 T cell receptor beta chains below all came from one sample that was sequenced in a study of regulatory T cells in long-lasting Graves disease. Through Arm-PCR of CDR3 regions and iRepertoire HTBI primers, TCR beta libraries were built. TCRdb itself ran the multiplex PCR reads through MiXCR, one entry per CDR3 protein. The sample has a few hundred thousand distinct CDR3 sequences; 23% are singletons. Noted time point: persistent/refractory GD, antithyroid drugs over 5 years with positive TRAb. PBMC-extracted RNA yielded the TCR library. Material: peripheral blood mononuclear cells (PBMCs), obtained when the disease was refractory, from a patient treated with antithyroid drugs. These receptors originate from a female donor with Graves disease.

The V and J genes are TRBV19 and TRBJ2-2, with a possible D match to TRBD2 (6 bases). The CDR3 has 17 residues. Per the germline V gene, CDR1 is LNHDA and CDR2 is SQIVND (reference sequence). The V and J ends lost 7 bases and 1 base respectively, with 19 bases between them. The CDR3 loop reads CASTYPPLAENTGELFF. The CDR3 coding sequence is TGTGCCAGTACTTATCCCCCACTAGCAGAGAACACCGGGGAGCTGTTTTTT.

This clonotype came up a few times. The rearrangement joins TRBV7-9 to TRBJ1-1, with a weak D call TRBD1 (5 bases). The CDR3 has 13 residues. Between the trimmed V and J ends, which lost 9 bases and 1 base, there was a span of 12 bases. CDR1 is SEHNR and CDR2 is FQNEAQ in the germline V gene (reference sequence). As DNA, the CDR3 is TGTGCCAGTTACGACAGTTGGAACACTGAAGCTTTCTTT. This sequence encodes CASYDSWNTEAFF. The entire variable domain, with the rest obtained from reference TRBV7-9 and TRBJ1-1, is as follows: DTGVSQNPRHKITKRGQNVTFRCDPISEHNRLYWYRQTLGQGPEFLTYFQNEAQLEKSRLLSDRFSAERPKGSFSTLEIQRTEQGDSAMYLCASYDSWNTEAFFGQGTRLTVV.

This clonotype was recorded at least ten times. Here the CDR3 DNA reads TGTGCCAGCAGTCTAGCGGGAGAGTCCTACGAGCAGTACTTC. This codes for CASSLAGESYEQYF. The V call is TRBV2, the J call TRBJ2-7; 10 nucleotides line up with TRBD2. Per the germline V gene, CDR1 is SNHLY and CDR2 is FYNNEI. CDR3 length equals 14 residues. The V gene end was trimmed by 5 bases and the J gene end by 1 base; junction bases not matched to a gene: 2.

The rearrangement links TRBV20-1 to TRBJ2-7; D tentatively fits TRBD1 or TRBD2 (5 bases each). Between the trimmed V and J ends, which lost 0 bases and 0 bases, there was a span of 12 bases. This CDR3 contains 15 residues. Germline CDR1 is DFQATT and CDR2 is SNEGSKA (reference sequence). CDR3 loop: CSARDPGTSSYEQYF. The CDR3 DNA reads TGCAGTGCTAGAGATCCAGGGACGAGCTCCTACGAGCAGTACTTC.

This clonotype was counted only a few times. V and J are TRBV5-1 and TRBJ2-4, with unresolved D. The CDR3 covers 13 residues. V was clipped by 1 base and J by 4 bases, with 6 bases between them. The germline CDR1 and CDR2 sequences are SGHRS and YFSETQ. CDR3 residues: CASSLTGKNIQYF. In nucleotides, the CDR3 is TGCGCCAGCAGCTTGACTGGTAAAAACATTCAGTACTTC.

This sequence joins TRBV7-6 and TRBJ2-1, with a weak D call TRBD2 (6 bases). Matching the DNA end better, TRBJ2-5 makes the J call doubtful. The CDR3 extends over 16 amino acids. Germline V gene data show CDR1 as SGHVS and CDR2 as FNYEAQ. The CDR3 coding sequence is TGTGCCAGCAGCTTGGGCGGGACCCGGAACCAAGAGACCCAGTACTTC. This encodes CASSLGGTRNQETQYF.

The chain employs TRBV5-4 and TRBJ1-2; no clear D gene. V dropped 0 bases and J dropped 8 bases, with 14 bases sitting between them. The CDR3 sequence is 14 residues long. Germline V gene sequence: CDR1 SGHNT, CDR2 YYREEE (reference sequence). CDR3 in amino acids: CASSLGPLIPGYTF. CDR3 nucleotide sequence: TGTGCCAGCAGCTTGGGACCGCTAATACCCGGCTACACCTTC.

In this sample, this clonotype turned up a few times. The chain joins TRBV7-2 to TRBJ2-2; no clear D gene. This CDR3 region has 13 residues. Germline values: CDR1 SGHTA, CDR2 FQGNSA. V was pared by 2 bases and J by 8 bases, with 9 bases between. CDR3: CASSLKASGELFF. CDR3 bases: TGTGCCAGCAGCTTAAAAGCGTCGGGGGAGCTGTTTTTT.

This clonotype is a singleton in its sample. DNA for the CDR3: TGTGCCAGCAGTAAATCCGGGAGAGTGGGCCAGCAGTACTTC. This encodes CASSKSGRVGQQYF. The rearrangement joins TRBV6-1 to TRBJ2-7; TRBD2 might be the D (6 bases). The CDR3 runs to 14 residues. The germline CDR1 and CDR2 sequences are MNHNS and SASEGT. Trimming cost V 5 bases and J 8 bases, with 19 bases left between them.

This clonotype turned up a few times. This chain links TRBV9 with TRBJ1-2; D unclear. CDR3 size: 19 residues. V was clipped by 3 bases and J by 2 bases, with 26 bases between them. Germline CDR1 is SGDLS and CDR2 is YYNGEE. The CDR3 region has the DNA TGTGCCAGCAGCGGGACCCTGGGGATCGACGTAGATAAAAACTATGGCTACACCTTC. Its protein product is CASSGTLGIDVDKNYGYTF.

The rearrangement joins TRBV28 to TRBJ1-6; D ambiguous. Germline V gene lookup returns CDR1 MDHEN and CDR2 SYDVKM. Trimming took 7 bases from V and 6 from J, leaving 7 bases between them. This CDR3 comprises 12 residues. Here the CDR3 DNA reads TGTGCCAGCATGCAGGTTAATTCACCCCTCCACTTT. Its protein is CASMQVNSPLHF.

This clonotype was detected once. The gene calls are TRBV6-5 and TRBJ1-1; TRBD1 is a possible D gene (6 bases). Germline CDR1 and CDR2: MNHEY and SVGAGI. The CDR3 has 15 residues. V was shortened by 3 bases and J by 1 base, with 12 bases between the two germline ends. The CDR3 DNA reads as TGTGCCAGCAGTTATCCCGGACAGTCGAACACTGAAGCTTTCTTT. Its translation: CASSYPGQSNTEAFF.

This clonotype has just a few counts. This sequence joins TRBV30 and TRBJ1-1; D is perhaps TRBD1 (5 bases). Trimming stripped 7 bases from V and 6 bases from J, with 9 bases between. Germline CDR1 reads GTSNPN; CDR2 reads SVGIG (reference sequence). The CDR3 totals 10 residues. CDR3 sequence (DNA): TGTGCCTCCCAGGGTGCTGAAGCTTTCTTT. This sequence encodes CASQGAEAFF.

This clonotype occurred once. The rearrangement links TRBV12-3 or TRBV12-4 to TRBJ2-3, with unresolved D. The CDR3 length is 14 residues. V lost 6 bases and J 1 base, leaving 11 bases between the germline ends. This CDR3 reads CASSPLRRTDTQYF. CDR3 bases: TGTGCCAGCAGCCCCCTACGTCGCACAGATACGCAGTATTTT.

At least ten counts were recorded for this clonotype. This chain uses TRBV2 with TRBJ1-1; 9 nucleotides agree with TRBD1. CDR1 and CDR2 (germline): SNHLY, FYNNEI. The CDR3 runs to 12 residues. The V segment lost 10 bases and the J segment 8 bases; nucleotides outside the gene matches: 8. CDR3 protein: CAKITGGAEAFF. The CDR3 DNA reads TGTGCCAAGATTACAGGGGGCGCGGAAGCTTTCTTT.

The rearrangement uses TRBV12-3 or TRBV12-4 and TRBJ2-7, with a weak D call TRBD1 (7 bases). The CDR3 has 12 residues. The ends were cut back, 5 bases at V and 7 bases at J, with 12 bases in the middle. The CDR3 is CASSEQGREQYF. CDR3 DNA: TGTGCCAGCAGTGAACAGGGGAGGGAGCAGTACTTC.

This clonotype was counted a few times. The chain joins TRBV5-1 to TRBJ1-5, with a possible D match to TRBD1 (5 bases). This CDR3 has 13 amino acids. Germline assignment: CDR1 SGHRS and CDR2 YFSETQ. V shed 6 bases and J shed 6 bases, with 13 bases lying between them. The CDR3, as DNA: TGCGCCAGCATTACGGGGGAGGCTCAGCCCCAGCATTTT. Protein: CASITGEAQPQHF.

In its sample, this clonotype was seen many times. The genes are TRBV2 and TRBJ1-2; D perhaps matches TRBD1 (5 bases). The V gene's germline CDR1 is SNHLY and CDR2 FYNNEI. The CDR3 spans 14 residues. V dropped 2 bases and J dropped 8 bases, with 15 bases sitting between them. Here the CDR3 reads CASSERQPGRGYTF. The CDR3 coding sequence is TGTGCCAGCAGTGAACGACAGCCGGGGAGGGGCTACACCTTC.

This rearrangement joins TRBV9 to TRBJ1-2; 7 bases match TRBD1. J was trimmed by 2 bases and V by 3 bases; bases with no gene match: 7. CDR1 SGDLS and CDR2 YYNGEE come from the germline V gene. CDR3 length: 15 amino acids. CDR3 sequence reads: CASSAEGTANYGYTF. The CDR3 bases are TGTGCCAGCAGCGCCGAGGGGACAGCAAACTATGGCTACACCTTC.

This rearrangement joins TRBV29-1 to TRBJ2-1; 13 bases match TRBD2. Per germline, CDR1 SQVTM and CDR2 ANQGSEA. There are 17 residues in the CDR3. Unmatched junction bases numbered 10, after V lost 3 bases and J lost 5 bases. The CDR3 DNA is TGCAGCGTTGACGAGCGACTAGCGGGAGGCCAGCACAATGAGCAGTTCTTC. It codes for CSVDERLAGGQHNEQFF.

This chain connects TRBV11-3 to TRBJ2-4; TRBD1 matches 10 bases. From germline, CDR1 is SGHNT and CDR2 YENEEA. The CDR3 length is 19 residues. V shed 4 bases and J 0 bases; nucleotides not matched to a gene: 12. For the CDR3, the DNA is TGTGCCAGCAGCTCCCGACAGGGGGCTCCTCCCGTAGCCAAAAACATTCAGTACTTC. Translating it yields CASSSRQGAPPVAKNIQYF.

V gene TRBV7-2 combines with J gene TRBJ2-5; D possibly corresponds to TRBD1 (5 bases). The CDR3 is made up of 13 amino acids. The germline V gene encodes CDR1 SGHTA and CDR2 FQGNSA. V lost 5 bases and J 5 bases, leaving 12 bases between the germline ends. The CDR3: CASSATPGETQYF. The CDR3 DNA reads TGTGCCAGCAGCGCGACTCCAGGGGAGACCCAGTACTTC.

Only a few counts were recorded for this clonotype. The chain joins TRBV28 to TRBJ2-7; no definite D call. This CDR3 contains 13 residues. Germline loops: CDR1 MDHEN, CDR2 SYDVKM. Trimming pared 4 bases from V and 1 base from J, leaving 8 bases between. CDR3 sequence: CASSSTTSYEQYF. The CDR3, as DNA: TGTGCCAGCAGTTCCACTACGTCCTACGAGCAGTACTTC.

This clonotype showed up just a few times. The V call is TRBV14, the J call TRBJ1-2, with 7 bases fitting TRBD1. The CDR3 sequence is 13 residues long. J gave up 9 bases and V 4 bases, and 8 bases lay outside the gene matches. Per the germline V gene, CDR1 is SGHDN and CDR2 is FVKESK. The CDR3 region is CASSPTRTGRYTF. CDR3 bases: TGTGCCAGCAGCCCTACTAGGACAGGACGCTACACCTTC.

The chain couples TRBV19 to TRBJ1-4; D remains unclear. Trimming shortened V by 5 bases and J by 4 bases, and 11 bases separated the two germline ends. The CDR3 spans 14 residues. Germline V gives CDR1 LNHDA, CDR2 SQIVND (reference sequence). The CDR3 DNA reads TGTGCCAGTAGTCCCCGATTCGGTAATGAAAAACTGTTTTTT. The encoded protein is CASSPRFGNEKLFF.

This rearrangement joins TRBV5-6 to TRBJ1-2, with unresolved D. The CDR3 spans 14 residues. CDR1 is SGHDT and CDR2 is YYEEEE in the germline V gene. V shed 4 bases and J shed 5 bases, with 15 bases lying between them. CDR3 DNA: TGTGCCAGCAGCCCCGAAGGGCTGAGGTATGGCTACACCTTC. Translated: CASSPEGLRYGYTF.

In this sample, this clonotype turned up a few times. This rearrangement joins TRBV6-1 to TRBJ2-4; 13 positions match TRBD2. Germline V lookup: CDR1 MNHNS, CDR2 SASEGT. With V trimmed by 6 bases and J by 8 bases, 7 bases remained unmatched. The CDR3 length is 15 residues. This CDR3 is CASRTGTSGKYIQYF. The CDR3 DNA sequence: TGTGCCAGCAGGACTGGGACTAGCGGGAAATACATTCAGTACTTC.

A single count supports this clonotype. Given a much more abundant clone one base away, this may be a read error. The CDR3 loop reads CGLTSGRAREQFF. The CDR3 nucleotides are TGCGGCCTTACTAGCGGGAGGGCCAGAGAGCAGTTCTTC. This sequence joins TRBV29-1 and TRBJ2-1; 13 nucleotides agree with TRBD2. Per the germline V gene, CDR1 is SQVTM and CDR2 is ANQGSEA. The CDR3 contains 13 residues.

The chain joins TRBV15 to TRBJ2-7, with D perhaps given as TRBD1 or TRBD2 (6 bases each). In germline, CDR1 is LNHNV, CDR2 YYDKDF (reference sequence). V was trimmed by 8 bases and J by 3 bases, leaving 14 bases between them. The CDR3 contains 13 residues. CDR3 region: CATGEGGLYEQYF. CDR3 coding DNA: TGTGCCACCGGAGAGGGGGGCCTCTACGAGCAGTACTTC.

The genes are TRBV19 and TRBJ1-3; D not certain. The V gene lost 1 base and the J gene lost 0 bases, with 7 bases spanning the gap. CDR1 LNHDA and CDR2 SQIVND come from the germline V gene (reference sequence). This CDR3 comprises 15 residues. The CDR3: CASSIVPASGNTIYF. CDR3 DNA: TGTGCCAGTAGTATAGTACCAGCCTCTGGAAACACCATATATTTT.